A single sample gave rise to the 26 T cell receptor beta chains below, sequenced in a study of T cells expressing NK-cell markers. TCRdb re-called the 5' RACE reads and shows each CDR3 protein once, DNA omitted. This repertoire includes 350,000 to 400,000 distinct CDR3 sequences. The sequenced material came from blood T cells: a sorted CD56 or NKG2C T cell subset, CD4+ or CD8+ T cells, or bulk PBMC T cells (not recorded which). The receptors originated from a woman between 45 and 65 years old in good health.

The V and J genes are TRBV2 and TRBJ2-1; TCRdb designates TRBD2, a call that cannot be tested without DNA. CDR1 and CDR2 from the germline V gene are SNHLY and FYNNEI. The CDR3 covers 11 residues. Here the CDR3 reads CASSLLAGQFF. The complete variable domain, with remaining parts taken from reference TRBV2 and TRBJ2-1, reads EPEVTQTPSHQVTQMGQEVILRCVPISNHLYFYWYRQILGQKVEFLVSFYNNEISEKSEIFDDQFSVERPDGSNFTLKIRSTKLEDSAMYFCASSLLAGQFFGPGTRLTVL.

V gene TRBV9 combines with J gene TRBJ2-5; TCRdb's assignment of TRBD1 cannot be checked, as there is no DNA. There are 16 residues in the CDR3. In germline, CDR1 is SGDLS, CDR2 YYNGEE. The CDR3 sequence is CASSVVGSGTGETQYF.

The chain joins TRBV6-5 to TRBJ1-4. Germline V gives CDR1 MNHEY, CDR2 SVGAGI. CDR3 length: 14 amino acids. CDR3: CASSQTATNEKLFF.

This chain links TRBV5-1 with TRBJ2-5. The CDR3 consists of 14 residues. The germline gives CDR1 SGHRS, CDR2 YFSETQ. This CDR3 is CASSYFGIQETQYF.

V gene TRBV11-3 combines with J gene TRBJ2-3. Germline-derived CDR1 and CDR2 are SGHNT and YENEEA. This CDR3 is built from 14 residues. The CDR3 sequence is CASQRVSSTDTQYF.

The chain couples TRBV7-2 to TRBJ2-3; the TCRdb D gene call, TRBD1, has no DNA to confirm it. Looked up from germline, CDR1 is SGHTA and CDR2 is FQGNSA. The CDR3 covers 13 residues. The CDR3 loop is CASSQLSGDTQYF. Based on the CDR3 plus reference TRBV7-2 and TRBJ2-3, the full variable domain is GAGVSQSPSNKVTEKGKDVELRCDPISGHTALYWYRQSLGQGLEFLIYFQGNSAPDKSGLPSDRFSAERTGGSVSTLTIQRTQQEDSAVYLCASSQLSGDTQYFGPGTRLTVL.

V usage is TRBV10-3 and J usage is TRBJ2-6. From germline, CDR1 is ENHRY and CDR2 SYGVKD. The CDR3 length is 13 residues. This CDR3 is CAISESTANVLTF.

The V gene is TRBV29-1, the J gene TRBJ2-1; the TRBD1 assignment by TCRdb is unverifiable without DNA. The CDR3 runs to 14 residues. Germline lookup yields CDR1 SQVTM and CDR2 ANQGSEA. The CDR3 loop is CSVGGRNSYNEQFF.

V and J are TRBV4-1 and TRBJ1-2. Germline loops: CDR1 MGHRA, CDR2 YSYEKL. This CDR3 has 13 residues. The CDR3 reads CASSQDRNYGYTF.

The chain combines TRBV6-1 with TRBJ1-5. The length of the CDR3 is 14 residues. The germline V gene has CDR1 MNHNS and CDR2 SASEGT. Here the CDR3 reads CASSETRSNQPQHF.

The V call is TRBV5-1, the J call TRBJ1-5. This CDR3 is 15 amino acids long. Germline-derived CDR1 and CDR2 are SGHRS and YFSETQ. The CDR3 loop is CASSLAGKAGQPQHF.

The chain employs TRBV24-1 and TRBJ2-2; there is no DNA to check the TCRdb D call of TRBD2. Germline CDR1 KGHDR, CDR2 SFDVKD. CDR3 size: 15 residues. CDR3 residues: CATSDFGLTTGELFF.

The chain links TRBV20-1 to TRBJ2-5. From germline, CDR1 is DFQATT and CDR2 SNEGSKA (reference sequence). CDR3 size: 13 residues. This CDR3 reads CSARKGKEETQYF.

The genes are TRBV11-2 and TRBJ1-5; the TCRdb call, TRBD1, lacks DNA for checking. The CDR3 is made up of 15 amino acids. CDR1 SGHAT and CDR2 FQNNGV come from the germline V gene. The CDR3 protein is CASSPPGIGDQPQHF.

V usage is TRBV7-9 and J usage is TRBJ2-7; TCRdb gives TRBD2 as the D gene, but with no DNA this cannot be confirmed. There are 15 residues in the CDR3. Per germline, CDR1 SEHNR and CDR2 FQNEAQ (reference sequence). The CDR3 here is CASSFPELGLYEQYF. Full variable domain (rest looked up from reference TRBV7-9 and TRBJ2-7): DTGVSQNPRHKITKRGQNVTFRCDPISEHNRLYWYRQTLGQGPEFLTYFQNEAQLEKSRLLSDRFSAERPKGSFSTLEIQRTEQGDSAMYLCASSFPELGLYEQYFGPGTRLTVT.

The CDR3 spells CSVEGVDYGYTF. V is TRBV29-1 and J is TRBJ1-2. Germline CDR1 is SQVTM and CDR2 is ANQGSEA. This CDR3 is built from 12 residues.

This chain connects TRBV28 to TRBJ2-2; with no DNA, the TCRdb D assignment of TRBD2 cannot be verified. In germline, CDR1 is MDHEN, CDR2 SYDVKM. The CDR3 sequence is 13 residues long. The CDR3 region is CASSLLLPGELFF.

V usage is TRBV5-6 and J usage is TRBJ1-4. Germline V gene sequence: CDR1 SGHDT, CDR2 YYEEEE. This CDR3 has 16 residues. This CDR3 is CASSLTQRATNEKLFF.

The chain links TRBV29-1 to TRBJ1-2. The CDR3 extends over 12 amino acids. Germline CDR1 SQVTM, CDR2 ANQGSEA. The CDR3 loop reads CSVGSDLYGYTF.

This chain uses TRBV30 with TRBJ2-1; the D gene TCRdb calls, TRBD2, cannot be checked with no DNA. Germline loops: CDR1 GTSNPN, CDR2 SVGIG (reference sequence). This CDR3 has 15 amino acids. The CDR3: CAWCRGRTSYNEQFF. The full variable domain, with the rest looked up from reference TRBV30 and TRBJ2-1, is SQTIHQWPATLVQPVGSPLSLECTVEGTSNPNLYWYRQAAGRGLQLLFYSVGIGQISSEVPQNLSASRPQDRQFILSSKKLLLSDSGFYLCAWCRGRTSYNEQFFGPGTRLTVL.

The V call is TRBV12-3 or TRBV12-4, the J call TRBJ2-3. The CDR3 contains 15 residues. The CDR3 spells CASSFWESSTDTQYF.

This chain connects TRBV13 to TRBJ1-2. Germline values: CDR1 PRHDT, CDR2 FYEKMQ (reference sequence). CDR3 size: 15 residues. CDR3 protein: CASSYRTAGKDGYTF.

The V call is TRBV3-1, the J call TRBJ2-1; TCRdb calls TRBD1, which cannot be checked without DNA. The CDR3 sequence is 15 residues long. CDR1 is LGHDT, CDR2 YNNKEL, per germline (reference sequence). CDR3 sequence: CASSQDTVRGTEQFF.

The chain couples TRBV11-2 to TRBJ2-2; without DNA, the TCRdb call of TRBD1 cannot be checked. The germline V gene encodes CDR1 SGHAT and CDR2 FQNNGV. The CDR3 is made up of 15 amino acids. The CDR3 reads CASTWGSPNTGELFF.

V gene TRBV7-8 combines with J gene TRBJ2-7; TCRdb's D call of TRBD1 is untestable without DNA. The length of the CDR3 is 14 residues. Per the germline V gene, CDR1 is SGHVS and CDR2 is FQNEAQ. CDR3 region: CASSLWTGAYEQYF. The complete variable domain, with remaining parts taken from reference TRBV7-8 and TRBJ2-7, reads GAGVSQSPRYKVAKRGQDVALRCDPISGHVSLFWYQQALGQGPEFLTYFQNEAQLDKSGLPSDRFFAERPEGSVSTLKIQRTQQEDSAVYLCASSLWTGAYEQYFGPGTRLTVT.

This chain connects TRBV6-6 to TRBJ2-2; absent DNA, TCRdb's TRBD2 call cannot be checked. Germline values: CDR1 MNHNY, CDR2 SVGAGI (reference sequence). The CDR3 extends over 20 amino acids. The CDR3 sequence: CASKRALATGPFKDTGELFF.